These T cell receptor beta chains were read from a single sample in a study of blood T cell repertoires in COVID-19. This table comes from immunoSEQ multiplex PCR, and its TCRdb copy is limited to in-frame clones, with some not included. The sample lists tens of thousands of clones, just under 75% occurring once. Sequencing was done on a sample of peripheral blood. These receptors came from a man aged 65 to 79 with COVID-19, enrolled during active disease. Both conserved end residues are part of each CDR3. The D gene is left open where the match is weak. Size is stated for part of the rows, as once, few or many counts, or as a class when the clone is expanded.

CDR3	DNA	J	size	V	D
CASSDNTGTTHTQYF	TGTGCCAGCAGTGACAATACCGGGACAACCCATACGCAGTATTTT	TRBJ2-3	-	TRBV25-1	-
CASSLAQGMGQPQHF	TGTGCCAGCAGCTTGGCTCAGGGGATGGGGCAGCCCCAGCATTTT	TRBJ1-5	-	TRBV5-6	-
CASSGDRAGVNTEAFF	TGTGCCAGCAGTGGAGACAGGGCCGGGGTGAACACTGAAGCTTTCTTT	TRBJ1-1	few	TRBV27	TRBD1
CSVDVTDRPGYGYTF	TGCAGCGTTGACGTTACGGACAGACCGGGCTATGGCTACACCTTC	TRBJ1-2	-	TRBV29-1	-
CASTVFQGYEKLFF	TGTGCCAGCACAGTTTTCCAGGGTTATGAAAAACTGTTTTTT	TRBJ1-4	-	TRBV27	-
CASSKDSPGYTF	TGTGCCAGCAGCAAGGACAGCCCTGGCTACACCTTC	TRBJ1-2	few	TRBV6-2/TRBV6-3	-
CASSRNRVGYTF	TGTGCCAGCAGCCGGAACAGGGTCGGCTACACCTTC	TRBJ1-2	few	TRBV14	-
CASSSGTPGDEQFF	TGTGCCAGCAGTTCGGGGACTCCTGGGGATGAGCAGTTCTTC	TRBJ2-1	-	TRBV5-4	-
CASSPFRMGRTEAFF	TGTGCCAGCTCACCGTTTAGGATGGGGCGTACTGAAGCTTTCTTT	TRBJ1-1	-	TRBV18	-
CASSELSKETQYF	TGTGCCAGCAGTGAATTGAGTAAGGAGACCCAGTACTTC	TRBJ2-5	-	TRBV25-1	-
CASTSGGFPEAFF	TGTGCCAGCACTTCAGGGGGCTTTCCTGAAGCTTTCTTT	TRBJ1-1	few	TRBV28	TRBD1
CASRLSGNTDTQYF	TGTGCCAGCAGACTTAGCGGGAACACAGATACGCAGTATTTT	TRBJ2-3	-	TRBV5-4	TRBD2
CASKKQGIDNQPQHF	TGTGCCAGCAAAAAACAGGGTATTGACAATCAGCCCCAGCATTTT	TRBJ1-5	-	TRBV27	-
CASSYGGTIYF	TGTGCCAGCAGTTATGGAGGGACCATATATTTT	TRBJ1-3	-	TRBV27	-
CASSLDRGGSPLHF	TGTGCCAGCAGTCTTGACAGGGGAGGGTCACCCCTCCACTTT	TRBJ1-6	medium-sized	TRBV6-5	TRBD1
CASIGRDEAFF	TGTGCCAGCATTGGTCGCGATGAAGCTTTCTTT	TRBJ1-1	-	TRBV27	-
CASSFGREAFF	TGTGCCAGCAGTTTTGGGCGTGAAGCTTTCTTT	TRBJ1-1	-	TRBV27	-
CASSITGVVVEKLFF	TGTGCCAGCAGTATTACAGGGGTGGTGGTTGAAAAACTGTTTTTT	TRBJ1-4	-	TRBV2	TRBD1
CASRPTGDGELFF	TGTGCCAGCAGACCTACCGGGGACGGGGAGCTGTTTTTT	TRBJ2-2	-	TRBV7-2	-
CASSTGTENSPLHF	TGTGCCAGCAGCACCGGGACAGAAAATTCACCCCTCCACTTT	TRBJ1-6	-	TRBV28	TRBD1
CASSDRGSNQPQHF	TGTGCCAGCAGTGACAGGGGTAGCAATCAGCCCCAGCATTTT	TRBJ1-5	-	TRBV6-1	-
CASSLFLQGTTENTEAFF	TGTGCCAGCAGCTTGTTCTTACAGGGGACAACAGAGAACACTGAAGCTTTCTTT	TRBJ1-1	-	TRBV5-5	TRBD1
CATQTDRGWTDTQYF	TGTGCCACCCAGACCGACAGGGGGTGGACAGATACGCAGTATTTT	TRBJ2-3	-	TRBV19	TRBD1
CASSPPKREGYGYTF	TGTGCCAGCTCACCACCGAAGAGGGAGGGGTATGGCTACACCTTC	TRBJ1-2	-	TRBV18	-
CASENANTGELFF	TGCGCCAGTGAGAACGCGAACACCGGGGAGCTGTTTTTT	TRBJ2-2	-	TRBV5-1	-
CASRVTMGQIYEQYF	TGTGCCAGCAGAGTTACGATGGGGCAGATCTACGAGCAGTACTTC	TRBJ2-7	-	TRBV6-5	-
CASSTPTGMESPLHF	TGTGCCAGTAGTACACCGACAGGGATGGAATCACCCCTCCACTTT	TRBJ1-6	-	TRBV19	TRBD1